The present TCR beta chain was sequenced within a study of beta chain features in type 1 diabetes. V lost 0 bases, J lost 4 bases, and 14 bases stayed unmatched. This CDR3 has 18 residues. Germline V lookup: CDR1 MGHRA, CDR2 YSYEKL. On this clone: Its specificity is unknown.

Overall study findings and caveats: Researchers cautioned that cDNA sequencing could over-represent cells with high TCR expression. Fewer junction insertions and more nucleotide deletions appeared in type 1 diabetes patients. TCRB CDR3 length was moderately but significantly reduced in all four CD4+ subsets of Type 1 diabetes patients. Sampled from patients, naive, central memory and Treg TCRB repertoires appeared more similar than those sampled from healthy donors.

Of the isolated RNA, all was reverse transcribed, and so the sequenced material was expressed TCRB transcripts. Assay: immunoSEQ multiplex PCR; the TCRdb copy retains only in-frame clones and omits some. The table has around 260,000 clones, 20% to 25% seen once; the top ten hold around 0.012%. This sequence originates from a woman between 25 and 40 years old with type 1 diabetes. The chain recombines TRBV4-1 with TRBJ2-5; 7 nucleotides align to TRBD2. Source material: naive CD4+ T cells from blood. The CDR3 DNA is TGCGCCAGCAGCCAAGAGGTCGGGAGGCCTTTGGGTTTAGAGACCCAGTACTTC. It codes for CASSQEVGRPLGLETQYF.